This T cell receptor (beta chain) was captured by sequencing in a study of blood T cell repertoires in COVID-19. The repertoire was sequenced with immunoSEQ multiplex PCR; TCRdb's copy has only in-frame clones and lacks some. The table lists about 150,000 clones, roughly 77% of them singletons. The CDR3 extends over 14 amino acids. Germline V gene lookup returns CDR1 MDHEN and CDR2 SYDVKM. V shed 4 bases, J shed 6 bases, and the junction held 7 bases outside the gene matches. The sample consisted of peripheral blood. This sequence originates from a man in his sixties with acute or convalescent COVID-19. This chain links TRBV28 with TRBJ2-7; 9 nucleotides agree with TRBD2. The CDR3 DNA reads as TGTGCCAGCAGTTACACTGTTAGCGGGAGCGAGCAGTACTTC. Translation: CASSYTVSGSEQYF. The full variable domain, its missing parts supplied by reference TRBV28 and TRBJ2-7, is DVKVTQSSRYLVKRTGEKVFLECVQDMDHENMFWYRQDPGLGLRLIYFSYDVKMKEKGDIPEGYSVSREKKERFSLILESASTNQTSMYLCASSYTVSGSEQYFGPGTRLTVT.